A selection of T cell receptor beta chains follows, all from one sample in a study of a mutant IDH1 vaccine in newly diagnosed glioma. No antigen is known for these receptors. Method: immunoSEQ multiplex PCR; TCRdb's copy keeps in-frame clones and lacks some. Of 50,000 or so clones in the sample, around 80% are singletons; the top ten hold 6.5% to 8.5%. Sample: PBMCs, taken from a glioma patient whose treatment included an IDH1 peptide vaccine. Receptors were obtained from a woman in her 50s with glioma. The CDR3 runs from the conserved cysteine through the conserved F or W. The D gene is left open where the match is weak. Not all rows give a size; the values are once, few, many and, for expanded clones, a class.

D gene: NA; J gene: TRBJ1-2; V gene: TRBV5-1; clone size: few; CDR3 DNA: TGCGCCAGCAGCTTGGATAGCTATGGCTACACCTTC; CDR3 protein: CASSLDSYGYTF
D gene: NA; J gene: TRBJ1-6; V gene: TRBV9; clone size: NA; CDR3 DNA: TGTGCCAGCAGCGTAGCCCCTGGGCGGGTTTCATATAATTCACCCCTCCACTTT; CDR3 protein: CASSVAPGRVSYNSPLHF
D gene: NA; J gene: TRBJ1-4; V gene: TRBV10-3; clone size: NA; CDR3 DNA: TGTGCCATCAGTGAGTCCTCGGCAGGCTTCATTAATGAAAAACTGTTTTTT; CDR3 protein: CAISESSAGFINEKLFF
D gene: NA; J gene: TRBJ1-6; V gene: TRBV19; clone size: NA; CDR3 DNA: TGTGCCAGTCGGACCCGGCACGGAGGCCTATTAGGAGGTAATAATTCACCCCTCCACTTT; CDR3 protein: CASRTRHGGLLGGNNSPLHF
D gene: NA; J gene: TRBJ2-7; V gene: TRBV9; clone size: NA; CDR3 DNA: TGTGCCAGCAGCACCCGGACTGCTGGCCCCTACGAGCAGTACTTC; CDR3 protein: CASSTRTAGPYEQYF
D gene: NA; J gene: TRBJ1-6; V gene: TRBV2; clone size: NA; CDR3 DNA: TGTGCCAGCGGGGACCGGGGGCTACCCCTCCACTTT; CDR3 protein: CASGDRGLPLHF
D gene: NA; J gene: TRBJ1-4; V gene: TRBV27; clone size: NA; CDR3 DNA: TGTGCCAGCAGTTTAGGGGGTGGTGGAAAACTGTTTTTT; CDR3 protein: CASSLGGGGKLFF
D gene: TRBD1; J gene: TRBJ1-1; V gene: TRBV7-9; clone size: NA; CDR3 DNA: TGTGCCAGCAGCTCGCAGGGGGTGGGGAACACTGAAGCTTTCTTT; CDR3 protein: CASSSQGVGNTEAFF
D gene: NA; J gene: TRBJ1-1; V gene: TRBV5-5; clone size: few; CDR3 DNA: TGTGCCAGCAGCTTGGGCGGGACACTTATGAACACTGAAGCTTTCTTT; CDR3 protein: CASSLGGTLMNTEAFF
D gene: NA; J gene: TRBJ2-7; V gene: TRBV2; clone size: once; CDR3 DNA: TGTGCCAGCGGGCCAGAATTCTACGAGCAGTACTTC; CDR3 protein: CASGPEFYEQYF
D gene: NA; J gene: TRBJ1-4; V gene: TRBV7-8; clone size: NA; CDR3 DNA: TGTGCCAGCAGCTTAGGTCACGGGAATGAAAAACTGTTTTTT; CDR3 protein: CASSLGHGNEKLFF
D gene: NA; J gene: TRBJ1-2; V gene: TRBV5-1; clone size: NA; CDR3 DNA: TGCGCCAGCAGCCGCGAGGCCGGCTATGGCTACACCTTC; CDR3 protein: CASSREAGYGYTF
D gene: NA; J gene: TRBJ1-5; V gene: TRBV5-4; clone size: NA; CDR3 DNA: TGTGCCAGCAGTTCCGGGACTGCTGATCAGCCCCAGCATTTT; CDR3 protein: CASSSGTADQPQHF
D gene: NA; J gene: TRBJ1-6; V gene: TRBV9; clone size: NA; CDR3 DNA: TGTGCCAGCAGCGTAGGGGACGGCGATTCACCCCTCCACTTT; CDR3 protein: CASSVGDGDSPLHF
D gene: TRBD1; J gene: TRBJ1-2; V gene: TRBV4-1; clone size: few; CDR3 DNA: TGCGCCAGCAGCCAAGATCACACAGGGGGCACCTATGGCTACACCTTC; CDR3 protein: CASSQDHTGGTYGYTF
D gene: NA; J gene: TRBJ2-5; V gene: TRBV6-5; clone size: once; CDR3 DNA: TGTGCCAGCAGTCGCTCCTCATATGGGGAGACCCAGTACTTC; CDR3 protein: CASSRSSYGETQYF
D gene: NA; J gene: TRBJ2-7; V gene: TRBV6-5; clone size: NA; CDR3 DNA: TGTGCCAGCAGTTATGGGCAGGGAGACTACGAGCAGTACTTC; CDR3 protein: CASSYGQGDYEQYF
D gene: TRBD1; J gene: TRBJ1-5; V gene: TRBV5-1; clone size: NA; CDR3 DNA: TGCGCCAGCAGCAACGGACAGGATCAGCCCCAGCATTTT; CDR3 protein: CASSNGQDQPQHF
D gene: NA; J gene: TRBJ2-7; V gene: TRBV28; clone size: once; CDR3 DNA: TGTGCCAGCAGTTTACGGACAGCCATCTACGAGCAGTACTTC; CDR3 protein: CASSLRTAIYEQYF